This TCR beta chain comes out of a study of control samples from healthy donors and cancer patients. This clone was seen a few times. The CDR3 sequence is 15 residues long. V shed 2 bases and J shed 5 bases, with 16 bases lying between them. Germline CDR1 is SGHDT and CDR2 is YYEEEE. Profiling relied on immunoSEQ multiplex PCR, and the TCRdb table lists in-frame clones only, not all of them. This table has about 220,000 clones, around 94% appearing once. The chain recombines TRBV5-6 with TRBJ1-2, with D perhaps TRBD1 (5 bases). Material: blood. This clonotype originated in a man aged 45-60 years in good health. CDR3 nucleotide sequence: TGTGCCAGCAGCTTTCCGGGACCGCGAGTATATGGCTACACCTTC. Translated: CASSFPGPRVYGYTF.